This T cell receptor beta chain appears in the sequencing data of a study of T cells after yellow fever vaccination. Template-switching 5'RACE yielded the TCR cDNA; a universal primer site and UMIs were added in the process. TCRdb re-called the 5' RACE reads with MiXCR, one entry per CDR3 protein. The profile shows 60,000 to 85,000 distinct CDR3 sequences, around 6.5% of them singletons. Study observations and caveats: Post-booster repertoires again held most primary-vaccination clones (about 95% CD4, 80% to 90% CD8). The secondary response showed a weaker magnitude and a faster peak, day 5 versus 15. Researchers cautioned that FACS-sorted repertoires could harbor abundant clonotypes contaminating from the bulk population.

Remarks on this clonotype: The antigen remains unidentified.

Between the trimmed V and J ends, which lost 3 bases and 1 base, there was a span of 13 bases. The CDR3 is 15 amino acids. Germline lookup yields CDR1 SGDLS and CDR2 YYNGEE. The receptor's source is a man between 18 and 35 years old who received the YFV17D yellow fever vaccine. The V and J genes are TRBV9 and TRBJ1-1; D is unresolved. The sample was CD8+ T cells sorted from PBMCs, taken 5 to 6 days after the first yellow fever vaccination. The CDR3 region is CASSAIGMRNTEAFF. The CDR3 DNA reads as TGTGCCAGCAGCGCAATCGGGATGAGGAACACTGAAGCTTTCTTT.